These 10 T cell receptor beta chains share one sample of origin, sequenced in a study of CD8 T cells in Susac syndrome. Reverse transcription used 0.5 to 1 ug RNA and random hexamers. Each CDR3 protein gets one entry after TCRdb re-called the immunoSEQ multiplex PCR reads with MiXCR. The top ten clones hold about 0.12% of a sample with some 400,000 distinct CDR3 sequences, approximately 89% of them seen once. The sequencing input was CD8+ T cells from PBMCs. These receptors all stem from a human donor with multiple sclerosis.

The V and J genes are TRBV27 and TRBJ1-1; 8 nucleotides align to TRBD1. V lost 9 bases to trimming and J lost 6 bases; unmatched junction nucleotides: 3. Germline loops: CDR1 MNHEY, CDR2 SMNVEV (reference sequence). The CDR3 has 11 residues. The CDR3 nucleotides are TGTGCCAGTGGACAGGGATCTGAAGCTTTCTTT. It translates to CASGQGSEAFF.

This sequence joins TRBV6-1 and TRBJ1-1; TRBD1 matches at 11 bases. The CDR3 loop spans 14 amino acids. The J segment lost 5 bases and the V segment lost 7 bases, leaving 6 bases of the junction unmatched. Looked up from germline, CDR1 is MNHNS and CDR2 is SASEGT. The CDR3, as DNA: TGTGCCAGCACCTCAGGGACAGGGGGGACTGAAGCTTTCTTT. Its protein is CASTSGTGGTEAFF.

Concerning this clonotype: One junction end disagrees with the germline gene, perhaps due to a read error. V gene TRBV11-2 combines with J gene TRBJ2-7; tentative D call: TRBD1 (7 bases). The CDR3 extends over 13 amino acids. Germline V gives CDR1 SGHAT, CDR2 FQNNGV. The CDR3 region is CASSLEGGGRRHF. DNA for the CDR3: TGTGCCAGCAGCTTAGAAGGAGGGGGCCGGAGGCACTTC.

The chain uses TRBV4-2 and TRBJ1-1; a weak D match, TRBD1 (6 bases). The V end lost 1 base, the J end lost 6 bases, and 15 bases lay between the germline ends. The germline V gene has CDR1 LGHNA and CDR2 YNFKEQ. The CDR3 length is 15 residues. The DNA of the CDR3 is TGTGCCAGCAGCCAAGCTGAGGGGACATTCCCTGAAGCTTTCTTT. This translates into CASSQAEGTFPEAFF.

This chain uses TRBV5-1 with TRBJ2-7; D may be TRBD2 (6 bases). Germline V gives CDR1 SGHRS, CDR2 YFSETQ. The CDR3 contains 14 residues. V gave up 3 bases and J gave up 2 bases, with 12 bases separating them. CDR3 bases: TGCGCCAGCAGCTCAGCGGGTTCGACCTACGAGCAGTACTTC. Encoded protein: CASSSAGSTYEQYF.

The V and J genes are TRBV12-3 or TRBV12-4 and TRBJ1-5; D is possibly TRBD1 (6 bases). V shed 7 bases and J shed 3 bases, with 10 bases lying between them. This CDR3 contains 13 residues. The DNA for the CDR3 is TGTGCCAGCATAGGGGGATTCAATCAGCCCCAGCATTTT. It yields the protein CASIGGFNQPQHF.

CDR3 nucleotides: TGTGCAAGTCGCACACGCCATGACAGACGGAGCTCCTACAATGAGCAGTTCTTC. Translated: CASRTRHDRRSSYNEQFF. The chain joins TRBV12-2 to TRBJ2-1; the table assigns TRBD1, which was not confirmed against the DNA. TRBV12-2 is flagged as a pseudogene. The CDR3 totals 18 residues.

This clonotype was recorded once. The chain links TRBV5-1 to TRBJ2-3, with 9 bases fitting TRBD2. The CDR3 spans 16 residues. V shed 3 bases and J 3 bases; nucleotides not matched to a gene: 8. Per germline, CDR1 SGHRS and CDR2 YFSETQ. The CDR3: CASSWVAGDVTDTQYF. The CDR3 DNA is TGCGCCAGCAGCTGGGTAGCGGGGGACGTAACAGATACGCAGTATTTT.

The count of this clonotype is one. The CDR3, as DNA: TGTGCCAGCAGTTACCTTCTAGCGGGTGAGGGGCCCCTATACAATGAGCAGTTCTTC. Residues: CASSYLLAGEGPLYNEQFF. The chain employs TRBV6-2 or TRBV6-3 and TRBJ2-1; 8 bases match TRBD2. This CDR3 has 19 amino acids. Trimming at V came to 2 bases and at J to 4 bases, leaving 16 bases not matched to a gene. The germline V gene has CDR1 MNHEY and CDR2 SVGEGT.

This chain joins TRBV3-1 and TRBJ2-1; D is possibly TRBD1 or TRBD2 (5 bases each). CDR1 and CDR2 from the germline V gene are LGHDT and YNNKEL (reference sequence). This CDR3 region has 14 residues. The V end lost 0 bases, the J end lost 5 bases, and 8 bases lay between the germline ends. The CDR3 region is CASSQDLGDNEQFF. CDR3 coding DNA: TGTGCCAGCAGCCAAGATCTGGGGGACAATGAGCAGTTCTTC.